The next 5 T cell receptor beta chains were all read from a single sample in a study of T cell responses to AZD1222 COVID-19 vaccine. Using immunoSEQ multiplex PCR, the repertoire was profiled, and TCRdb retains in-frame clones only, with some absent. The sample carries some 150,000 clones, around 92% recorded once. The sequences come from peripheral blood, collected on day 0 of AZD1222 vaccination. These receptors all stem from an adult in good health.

CDR3: CASSSRQTKNIQYF. The CDR3 coding sequence is TGTGCCAGCAGCTCTCGACAGACCAAAAACATTCAGTACTTC. V is TRBV7-8 and J is TRBJ2-4, with a possible D match to TRBD1 (5 bases). V was trimmed by 4 bases and J by 2 bases, leaving 9 bases between them. The CDR3 has 14 amino acids. The germline V gene encodes CDR1 SGHVS and CDR2 FQNEAQ.

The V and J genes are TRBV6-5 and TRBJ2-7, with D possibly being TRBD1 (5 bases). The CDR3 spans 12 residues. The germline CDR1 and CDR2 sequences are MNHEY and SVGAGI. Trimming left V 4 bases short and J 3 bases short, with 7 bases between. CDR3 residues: CASSSGFYEQYF. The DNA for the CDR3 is TGTGCCAGCAGTTCAGGGTTCTACGAGCAGTACTTC.

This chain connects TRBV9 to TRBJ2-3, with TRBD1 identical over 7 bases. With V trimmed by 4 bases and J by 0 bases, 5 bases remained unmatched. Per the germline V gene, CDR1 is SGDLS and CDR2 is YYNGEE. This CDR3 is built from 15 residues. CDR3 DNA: TGTGCCAGCAGCCCGGACAGGCGAAGCACAGATACGCAGTATTTT. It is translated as CASSPDRRSTDTQYF.

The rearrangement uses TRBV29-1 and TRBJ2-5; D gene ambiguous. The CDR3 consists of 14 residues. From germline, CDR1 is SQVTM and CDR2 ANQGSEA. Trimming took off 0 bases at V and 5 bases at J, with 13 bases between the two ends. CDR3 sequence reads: CSVEDPRGRETQYF. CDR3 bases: TGCAGCGTTGAAGATCCCCGAGGAAGGGAGACCCAGTACTTC. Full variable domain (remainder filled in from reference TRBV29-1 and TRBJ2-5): SAVISQKPSRDICQRGTSLTIQCQVDSQVTMMFWYRQQPGQSLTLIATANQGSEATYESGFVIDKFPISRPNLTFSTLTVSNMSPEDSSIYLCSVEDPRGRETQYFGPGTRLLVL.

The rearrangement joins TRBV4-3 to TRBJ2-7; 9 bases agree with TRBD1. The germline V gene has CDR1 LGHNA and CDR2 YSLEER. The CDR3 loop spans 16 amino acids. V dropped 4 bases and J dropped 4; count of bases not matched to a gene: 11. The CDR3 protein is CASSPRMGQGTYEQYF. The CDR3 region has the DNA TGCGCCAGCAGCCCCCGGATGGGACAGGGTACTTACGAGCAGTACTTC.